This T cell receptor beta chain is drawn from a study of metastatic and nonmetastatic thyroid tumors. Across the study: Where malignant and benign thyroid patients were concerned, repertoires were compared across blood and tumor or nodule tissue. Study outcomes and limitations: Benign nodules were reported to have significantly lower TCR beta diversity than malignant thyroid tumors, in blood and tumor.

The V gene end was trimmed by 8 bases and the J gene end by 4 bases; junction bases not matched to a gene: 7. The CDR3 is made up of 14 amino acids. Looked up from germline, CDR1 is SNHLY and CDR2 is FYNNEI. This clone was found many times. What it binds is unknown. Prior to thyroid surgery, none of the patients had received any treatment. Original methodology: The study's classifier, a distant-metastasis tool for papillary thyroid cancer, was built using CDR3 differences across clinicopathological groups. Through MiXCR, TCRdb re-clonotyped the PCR reads. Clone size and V and J calls follow TCRdb, not the original study. This repertoire shows 30,000 to 40,000 clones, roughly a sixth found once; its top ten account for about an eighth.

The chain combines TRBV2 with TRBJ1-5, with 8 bases aligning to TRBD1. Input material: blood. The TCR was taken from a male donor with papillary thyroid cancer or a benign thyroid nodule (not recorded which). Some clones in this sample may be carry-over from other donors' samples. CDR3 in amino acids: CASGGQGVNQPQHF. In DNA, the CDR3 is TGTGCCAGCGGCGGACAGGGCGTTAATCAGCCCCAGCATTTT.